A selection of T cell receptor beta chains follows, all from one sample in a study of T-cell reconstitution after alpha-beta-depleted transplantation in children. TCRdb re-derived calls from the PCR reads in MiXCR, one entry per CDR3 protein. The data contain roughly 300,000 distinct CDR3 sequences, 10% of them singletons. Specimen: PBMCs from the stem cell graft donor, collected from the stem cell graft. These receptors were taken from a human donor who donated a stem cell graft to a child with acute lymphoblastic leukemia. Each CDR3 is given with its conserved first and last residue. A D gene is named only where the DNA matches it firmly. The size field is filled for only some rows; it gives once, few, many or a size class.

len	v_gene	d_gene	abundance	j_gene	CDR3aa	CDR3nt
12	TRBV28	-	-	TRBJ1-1	CASSLSQAEAFF	TGTGCCAGCAGTTTAAGCCAGGCGGAAGCTTTCTTT
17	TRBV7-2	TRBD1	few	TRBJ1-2	CASSSTGRPGANYGYTF	TGTGCCAGCAGCTCGACAGGGAGACCCGGAGCTAACTATGGCTACACCTTC
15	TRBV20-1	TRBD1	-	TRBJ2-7	CSAGTGRDRTYEQYF	TGCAGTGCCGGGACCGGCAGGGACAGAACCTACGAGCAGTACTTC
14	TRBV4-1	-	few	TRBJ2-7	CASSQGIDFYEQYF	TGCGCCAGCAGCCAAGGAATAGACTTCTACGAGCAGTACTTC
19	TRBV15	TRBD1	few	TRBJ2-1	CATSRELGPPGQGANEQFF	TGTGCCACCAGCAGAGAATTGGGCCCCCCGGGACAGGGGGCTAATGAGCAGTTCTTC
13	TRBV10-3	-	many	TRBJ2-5	CAISESASWTQYF	TGTGCCATCAGTGAGTCGGCTAGCTGGACCCAGTACTTC
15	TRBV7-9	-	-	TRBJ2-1	CASSLYRGAGNEQFF	TGTGCCAGCAGCTTATATCGGGGAGCGGGTAATGAGCAGTTCTTC
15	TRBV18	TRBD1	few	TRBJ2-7	CASSRSSGGTYEQYF	TGTGCCAGCTCGCGCTCCTCAGGGGGAACCTACGAGCAGTACTTC
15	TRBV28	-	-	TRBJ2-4	CASSFPMGQGTCQYF	TGTGCCAGCAGTTTCCCGATGGGCCAAGGGACATGTCAGTACTTC
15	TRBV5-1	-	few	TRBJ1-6	CASTPGPGQDSPLHF	TGCGCCAGCACCCCAGGGCCAGGGCAGGATTCACCCCTCCACTTT
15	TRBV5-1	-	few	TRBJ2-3	CASSLGSPSTDTQYF	TGCGCCAGCAGCTTAGGCTCACCTAGCACAGATACGCAGTATTTT
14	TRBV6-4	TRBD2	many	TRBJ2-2	CASSGLAGTGELFF	TGTGCCAGCAGTGGACTAGCGGGCACCGGGGAGCTGTTTTTT
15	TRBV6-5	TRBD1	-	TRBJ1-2	CASSYTGGGGDGYTF	TGTGCCAGCAGTTACACAGGGGGCGGAGGCGATGGCTACACCTTC
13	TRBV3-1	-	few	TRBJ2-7	CASSHTDSTEQYF	TGTGCCAGCAGCCATACGGACAGTACCGAGCAGTACTTC